Shown below are 20 T cell receptor beta chains from a single sample sequenced in a study of cytomegalovirus exposure and HLA in healthy donors. 60 Vbeta and 13 Jbeta primers were used in PCR. Libraries were prepared by immunoSEQ multiplex PCR; TCRdb keeps only in-frame clonotypes and omits some of them. This sample yields about 180,000 clones, of which around three quarters are seen a single time; around 5.7% belongs to the top ten. Sequenced material: PBMCs. These receptors all stem from a middle-aged man in good health and CMV-seronegative.

V gene TRBV11-3 combines with J gene TRBJ2-7; 8 bases line up with TRBD1. The CDR3 covers 14 residues. The V gene's germline CDR1 is SGHNT and CDR2 YENEEA. V gave up 1 base and J gave up 2 bases; unmatched junction bases: 1. As DNA, the CDR3 is TGTGCCAGCAGCTTAGTACAGGGGGCCTACGAGCAGTACTTC. Amino acids: CASSLVQGAYEQYF.

J is TRBJ2-6 and V is TRBV7-9, with 11 bases aligning to TRBD1. The CDR3 is 16 amino acids. V lost 4 bases to trimming and J lost 4 bases; unmatched junction nucleotides: 3. In germline, CDR1 is SEHNR, CDR2 FQNEAQ (reference sequence). The CDR3 DNA sequence: TGTGCCAGCAGCTCGGACAGGGGGCTCGGGGCCAACGTCCTGACTTTC. Protein: CASSSDRGLGANVLTF.

V gene TRBV5-1 combines with J gene TRBJ1-4; D uncertain. Trimming stripped 1 base from V and 0 bases from J, with 7 bases between. The CDR3 is 15 amino acids. In germline, CDR1 is SGHRS, CDR2 YFSETQ. CDR3 residues: CASSLRSATNEKLFF. The CDR3 DNA reads TGCGCCAGCAGCTTGAGGAGCGCAACTAATGAAAAACTGTTTTTT.

V gene TRBV7-2 combines with J gene TRBJ2-7; no reliable D call. Trimming removed 5 bases from V and 0 bases from J, with 8 bases in between. Germline V gene data show CDR1 as SGHTA and CDR2 as FQGNSA. The CDR3 is 13 amino acids. CDR3 nucleotides: TGTGCCAGCAGCACTTATAGCTCCTACGAGCAGTACTTC. It translates to CASSTYSSYEQYF.

The genes are TRBV10-3 and TRBJ2-7; D is unresolved. Germline CDR1 reads ENHRY; CDR2 reads SYGVKD. Trimming took off 1 base at V and 7 bases at J, with 5 bases between the two ends. CDR3 length equals 11 residues. The CDR3 DNA sequence: TGTGCCATCAGTGAGTTGGAGGAGCAGTACTTC. Translated, it gives CAISELEEQYF.

The J gene is TRBJ2-1, the V gene TRBV27; a possible D gene is TRBD2 (6 bases). Germline V gives CDR1 MNHEY, CDR2 SMNVEV (reference sequence). Trimming pared 3 bases from V and 0 bases from J, leaving 18 bases between. The CDR3 has 18 amino acids. In DNA, the CDR3 is TGTGCCAGCAGTTTTAGGCGGGATGGGGTAAGCTCCTACAATGAGCAGTTCTTC. Protein: CASSFRRDGVSSYNEQFF.

This clone has more than one count but fewer than ten. The chain is built from TRBV12-5 and TRBJ2-7; 8 bases line up with TRBD1. The CDR3 has 14 amino acids. Trimming removed 2 bases from V and 5 bases from J; junction bases left unmatched: 5. The germline V gene has CDR1 LGHNT and CDR2 FRNRAP. DNA for the CDR3: TGTGCTAGTGGTTTGTGGACAGGGATCCACGAGCAGTACTTC. It translates to CASGLWTGIHEQYF.

This clone was recorded a few times. The CDR3 nucleotides are TGTGCCAGCAGCTCAGGGGACCGTTTCTATGGCTACACCTTC. Protein: CASSSGDRFYGYTF. This chain links TRBV6-1 with TRBJ1-2; tentative D call: TRBD1 (6 bases). This CDR3 is built from 14 residues. The ends were cut back, 6 bases at V and 4 bases at J, with 15 bases in the middle. The germline CDR1 and CDR2 sequences are MNHNS and SASEGT.

The rearrangement links TRBV10-3 to TRBJ2-1; 13 bases are a match to TRBD2. Trimming at V came to 7 bases and at J to 5 bases, leaving 5 bases not matched to a gene. Per germline, CDR1 ENHRY and CDR2 SYGVKD. The CDR3 spans 15 residues. The CDR3 nucleotides read TGTGCCATCACCGCAACTAGCGGGAGGGACAATGAGCAGTTCTTC. Encoded protein: CAITATSGRDNEQFF.

This clone was found a few times. This chain links TRBV7-9 with TRBJ1-6; D call uncertain. The CDR3 loop spans 13 amino acids. CDR1 is SEHNR and CDR2 is FQNEAQ in the germline V gene (reference sequence). The V end lost 0 bases, the J end lost 7 bases, and 4 bases lay between the germline ends. The DNA of the CDR3 is TGTGCCAGCAGCTTAGCCGGGAATTCACCCCTCCACTTT. Translation: CASSLAGNSPLHF.

V and J are TRBV7-7 and TRBJ2-7; D remains ambiguous. Looked up from germline, CDR1 is SSHAT and CDR2 is FNYEAQ (reference sequence). CDR3 length: 14 residues. V shed 2 bases and J shed 1 base, with 9 bases lying between them. The CDR3 loop reads CASSLYYGSYEQYF. Written as DNA, the CDR3 is TGTGCCAGCAGCTTATACTACGGATCCTACGAGCAGTACTTC. The whole variable domain, filled in from reference TRBV7-7 and TRBJ2-7, reads GAGVSQSPRYKVTKRGQDVTLRCDPISSHATLYWYQQALGQGPEFLTYFNYEAQPDKSGLPSDRFSAERPEGSISTLTIQRTEQRDSAMYRCASSLYYGSYEQYFGPGTRLTVT.

This clone appeared once. This rearrangement joins TRBV7-8 to TRBJ1-6; D might be TRBD1 (5 bases). The CDR3 spans 16 residues. V was clipped by 0 bases and J by 6 bases, with 12 bases between them. The germline CDR1 and CDR2 sequences are SGHVS and FQNEAQ. As DNA, the CDR3 is TGTGCCAGCAGCTTAGCGCTAGGGGAACGTAATTCACCCCTCCACTTT. Translating gives CASSLALGERNSPLHF.

The chain uses TRBV4-3 and TRBJ2-7; D is unresolved. The germline V and J ends were trimmed by 0 bases and 7 bases, with 13 bases remaining between them. The CDR3 consists of 14 residues. Looked up from germline, CDR1 is LGHNA and CDR2 is YSLEER. CDR3 nucleotide sequence: TGCGCCAGCAGCCAAGAGACTTTAGTGGGTGAGCAGTACTTC. Protein: CASSQETLVGEQYF.

The chain has TRBV7-9 and TRBJ1-5; perhaps TRBD1 as D (6 bases). The CDR3 sequence is 17 residues long. CDR1 SEHNR and CDR2 FQNEAQ come from the germline V gene (reference sequence). V shed 1 base and J shed 1 base, with 14 bases lying between them. The CDR3 reads CASSLESGVGSNQPQHF. The CDR3 DNA sequence: TGTGCCAGCAGCTTAGAGTCAGGGGTTGGGAGCAATCAGCCCCAGCATTTT.

The chain uses TRBV4-3 and TRBJ2-2; TRBD2 aligns across 7 bases. The germline CDR1 and CDR2 sequences are LGHNA and YSLEER. The CDR3 is 17 residues long. Trimming took 0 bases from V and 6 from J; bases not matched to a gene: 10. CDR3 protein: CASSQDPEGGPAGELFF. DNA of the CDR3: TGCGCCAGCAGCCAAGATCCGGAGGGAGGGCCTGCCGGGGAGCTGTTTTTT.

This chain joins TRBV5-1 and TRBJ2-1; D may be TRBD2 (5 bases). Germline lookup yields CDR1 SGHRS and CDR2 YFSETQ. This CDR3 has 13 residues. Trimming left V 0 bases short and J 10 bases short, with 11 bases between. CDR3 amino acids: CASSLDGPGEQFF. The CDR3 DNA is TGCGCCAGCAGCTTGGATGGGCCGGGGGAGCAGTTCTTC.

The CDR3 nucleotides read TGTGCCAGCAGCGTATATGAGGGGGCGACTGAAGCTTTCTTT. It translates to CASSVYEGATEAFF. This chain uses TRBV9 with TRBJ1-1, with TRBD1 identical over 7 bases. Per germline, CDR1 SGDLS and CDR2 YYNGEE. V gave up 1 base and J gave up 5 bases; unmatched junction bases: 5. This CDR3 spans 14 amino acids.

The genes are TRBV5-6 and TRBJ2-3; TRBD1 matches 12 bases. With 2 bases clipped from V and 6 bases from J, the junction kept 4 bases outside the gene matches. CDR1 is SGHDT, CDR2 YYEEEE, per germline. This CDR3 contains 15 residues. The DNA of the CDR3 is TGTGCCAGCAGCTTCCGGGACAGGGGGCACGATACGCAGTATTTT. Translation gives CASSFRDRGHDTQYF.

The chain employs TRBV2 and TRBJ1-5, with 8 positions matching TRBD1. The CDR3 runs 15 residues. The V gene's germline CDR1 is SNHLY and CDR2 FYNNEI. Trimming cost V 2 bases and J 5 bases; bases outside gene matches: 5. In DNA, the CDR3 is TGTGCCAGCAGTGAAATCGGACAGGGAGATCAGCCCCAGCATTTT. It translates to CASSEIGQGDQPQHF.

The V and J genes are TRBV9 and TRBJ2-1, with 10 nucleotides matching TRBD2. With 2 bases clipped from V and 5 bases from J, the junction kept 4 bases outside the gene matches. CDR3 size: 15 residues. Germline V gene sequence: CDR1 SGDLS, CDR2 YYNGEE. This chain's CDR3 is CASSVGSGGHNEQFF. In DNA, the CDR3 is TGTGCCAGCAGCGTCGGTAGCGGGGGGCACAATGAGCAGTTCTTC.